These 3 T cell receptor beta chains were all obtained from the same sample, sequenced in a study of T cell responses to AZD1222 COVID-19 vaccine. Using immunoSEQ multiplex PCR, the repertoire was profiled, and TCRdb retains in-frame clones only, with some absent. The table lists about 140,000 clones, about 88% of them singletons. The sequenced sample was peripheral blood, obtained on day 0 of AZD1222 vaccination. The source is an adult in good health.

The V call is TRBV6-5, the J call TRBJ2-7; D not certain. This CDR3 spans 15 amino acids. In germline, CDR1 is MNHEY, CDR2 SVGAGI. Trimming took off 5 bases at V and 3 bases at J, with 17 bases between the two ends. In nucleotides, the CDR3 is TGTGCCAGCAGTCAATACACCCCAGGTTACTACGAGCAGTACTTC. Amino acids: CASSQYTPGYYEQYF.

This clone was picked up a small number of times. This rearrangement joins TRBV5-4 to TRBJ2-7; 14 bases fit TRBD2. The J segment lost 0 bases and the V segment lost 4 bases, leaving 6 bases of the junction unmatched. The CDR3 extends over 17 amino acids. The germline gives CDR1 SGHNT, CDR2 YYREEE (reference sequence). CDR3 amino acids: CASSPGLAGEISYEQYF. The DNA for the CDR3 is TGTGCCAGCAGCCCGGGACTAGCGGGGGAGATCTCCTACGAGCAGTACTTC.

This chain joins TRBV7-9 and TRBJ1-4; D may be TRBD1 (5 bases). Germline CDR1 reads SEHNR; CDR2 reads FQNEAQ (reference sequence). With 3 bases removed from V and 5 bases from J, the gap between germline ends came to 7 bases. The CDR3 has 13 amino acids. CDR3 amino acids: CASSLGGNEKLFF. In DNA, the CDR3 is TGTGCCAGCAGCTTGGGGGGGAATGAAAAACTGTTTTTT.